These 27 T cell receptor beta chains originate from one sample sequenced in a study of spatial heterogeneity in lung cancer. Study outcomes and limitations: Tumor mutation count correlated with how many alpha and beta TCRs expanded intratumorally.

No antigen has been assigned to these receptors. Time point indicated: sample taken at primary tumor resection. TCRdb reprocessed the 5' RACE reads with MiXCR, giving one entry per CDR3 protein. The sample lists around 8,100 distinct CDR3 sequences; over 5% were seen once. Sequences were derived from lung tumor tissue, sampled at surgery. These receptors were taken from a male donor with early-stage non-small cell lung cancer.

This clonotype is medium-sized (0.01 to 0.1%) by share. The chain uses TRBV27 and TRBJ2-7; 8 bases fit TRBD1. The CDR3 contains 14 residues. V shed 2 bases and J 3 bases; nucleotides not matched to a gene: 3. From germline, CDR1 is MNHEY and CDR2 SMNVEV (reference sequence). CDR3 in amino acids: CASSLQGANYEQYF. CDR3 bases: TGTGCCAGCAGTTTACAGGGGGCGAACTACGAGCAGTACTTC.

This clonotype was seen at least ten times. V gene TRBV4-3 combines with J gene TRBJ2-1; TRBD2 aligns across 8 bases. This CDR3 has 15 residues. Germline assignment: CDR1 LGHNA and CDR2 YSLEER. Trimming took 3 bases from V and 7 from J; bases not matched to a gene: 8. In nucleotides, the CDR3 is TGCGCCAGCAGCCAGGCGAGACTAGCGAGAAATGAGCAGTTCTTC. This translates into CASSQARLARNEQFF.

This clonotype showed up many times. The V call is TRBV20-1, the J call TRBJ1-1; TRBD1 matches at 8 bases. CDR3 length: 13 residues. Per the germline V gene, CDR1 is DFQATT and CDR2 is SNEGSKA (reference sequence). Losses at the gene ends were 6 bases for V and 4 bases for J; bases not matched to a gene: 7. The CDR3 nucleotides are TGCAGTGCCCTTGGGACAGGACGCACTGAAGCTTTCTTT. Encoded protein: CSALGTGRTEAFF.

The V call is TRBV6-1, the J call TRBJ1-1; unclear D gene. CDR1 MNHNS and CDR2 SASEGT come from the germline V gene. V was shortened by 2 bases and J by 1 base, with 8 bases between the two germline ends. The CDR3 is 14 residues long. CDR3 bases: TGTGCCAGCAGTGAACAGCAGGCGAACACTGAAGCTTTCTTT. It codes for CASSEQQANTEAFF.

This clonotype was counted ten times or more. The chain uses TRBV29-1 and TRBJ2-5; D may be TRBD2 (5 bases). CDR3 length: 11 amino acids. Trimming cost V 4 bases and J 4 bases, with 7 bases left between them. Germline values: CDR1 SQVTM, CDR2 ANQGSEA. The CDR3 region is CSVGLAETQYF. The CDR3 DNA reads TGCAGCGTTGGGCTAGCAGAGACCCAGTACTTC.

V is TRBV29-1 and J is TRBJ2-7; 8 bases are shared with TRBD2. The V gene end was trimmed by 7 bases and the J gene end by 7 bases; junction bases not matched to a gene: 9. Germline lookup yields CDR1 SQVTM and CDR2 ANQGSEA. The CDR3 totals 12 residues. The CDR3 nucleotides are TGCAGCGGTAAAGCGGGGGTTGGGGAGCAGTACTTC. Its translation is CSGKAGVGEQYF.

This clonotype came up a few times. The genes are TRBV5-1 and TRBJ2-3; no clear D. V lost 0 bases, J lost 3 bases, and 5 bases lay in between. Germline V CDR1 and CDR2: SGHRS, YFSETQ. The CDR3 is 13 amino acids. The CDR3 nucleotides are TGCGCCAGCAGCTTGGTACCGACAGATACGCAGTATTTT. Translated: CASSLVPTDTQYF. Looking up the rest from reference TRBV5-1 and TRBJ2-3 gives the full variable domain: KAGVTQTPRYLIKTRGQQVTLSCSPISGHRSVSWYQQTPGQGLQFLFEYFSETQRNKGNFPGRFSGRQFSNSRSEMNVSTLELGDSALYLCASSLVPTDTQYFGPGTRLTVL.

By sample fraction, this clonotype is medium-sized (0.01 to 0.1%). The gene calls are TRBV20-1 and TRBJ1-5; TRBD1 might be the D (6 bases). The CDR3 sequence is 14 residues long. Germline loops: CDR1 DFQATT, CDR2 SNEGSKA (reference sequence). Trimming left V 3 bases short and J 1 base short, with 10 bases between. The CDR3 bases are TGCAGTGCTAGCCAAGGACAGAGCAATCAGCCCCAGCATTTT. Translated: CSASQGQSNQPQHF.

This chain uses TRBV9 with TRBJ2-5; tentatively, D is TRBD2 (5 bases). V dropped 3 bases and J dropped 5 bases, with 14 bases sitting between them. The CDR3 covers 14 residues. CDR1 SGDLS and CDR2 YYNGEE come from the germline V gene. CDR3 amino acids: CASSGVWSGETQYF. Written as DNA, the CDR3 is TGTGCCAGCAGCGGAGTTTGGTCGGGGGAGACCCAGTACTTC.

Ten or more counts support this clonotype. The chain employs TRBV20-1 and TRBJ2-7; TRBD2 matches at 8 bases. Looked up from germline, CDR1 is DFQATT and CDR2 is SNEGSKA (reference sequence). CDR3 length equals 15 residues. J gave up 0 bases and V 1 base, and 5 bases lay outside the gene matches. For the CDR3, the DNA is TGCAGTGCTAGAGGCCAGCGGGGGCTCTCCTACGAGCAGTACTTC. Protein: CSARGQRGLSYEQYF.

This clonotype counts as medium-sized. The chain joins TRBV7-2 to TRBJ1-5, with no clear D. The CDR3 loop spans 16 amino acids. Germline V gene sequence: CDR1 SGHTA, CDR2 FQGNSA. V shed 2 bases and J shed 1 base, with 12 bases lying between them. The CDR3 reads CASSLIPSGSNQPQHF. The CDR3 DNA reads as TGTGCCAGCAGCTTAATCCCCTCCGGAAGCAATCAGCCCCAGCATTTT.

This clonotype was found many times. V usage is TRBV6-1 and J usage is TRBJ1-2, with D perhaps matching TRBD1 (5 bases). Germline CDR1 reads MNHNS; CDR2 reads SASEGT. Trimming removed 3 bases at V and 3 bases at J, with 11 bases between. The CDR3 sequence is 14 residues long. Here the CDR3 reads CASSEGTEYYGYTF. Written as DNA, the CDR3 is TGTGCCAGCAGTGAGGGGACGGAGTACTATGGCTACACCTTC.

This clonotype was counted at least ten times. The chain's CDR3 is CASSTPGLAGGPGRETQYF. CDR3 bases: TGCGCCAGCAGCACCCCGGGACTAGCGGGAGGGCCTGGTCGGGAGACCCAGTACTTC. The rearrangement joins TRBV4-1 to TRBJ2-5; TRBD2 matches 16 bases. CDR1 is MGHRA, CDR2 YSYEKL, per germline. The length of the CDR3 is 19 residues. The V segment lost 5 bases and the J segment 5 bases; nucleotides outside the gene matches: 14.

Many counts were recorded for this clonotype. The J gene is TRBJ2-7, the V gene TRBV5-1; the match to TRBD1 covers 7 bases. There are 13 residues in the CDR3. Germline V gene lookup returns CDR1 SGHRS and CDR2 YFSETQ. Unmatched junction bases numbered 5, after V lost 6 bases and J lost 2 bases. The DNA of the CDR3 is TGCGCCAGCATGGGACAGAATACCTACGAGCAGTACTTC. Its protein is CASMGQNTYEQYF.

There are many counts of this clonotype. The rearrangement links TRBV12-3 or TRBV12-4 to TRBJ2-2, with D perhaps matching TRBD1 or TRBD2 (5 bases each). Trimming took 6 bases from V and 2 from J, leaving 16 bases between them. This CDR3 is 16 amino acids long. The CDR3 coding sequence is TGTGCCAGCAGCTCCCCGGGACCCCTTAACACCGGGGAGCTGTTTTTT. It translates to CASSSPGPLNTGELFF.

The V and J genes are TRBV28 and TRBJ2-7; D remains unclear. CDR3 length: 16 residues. Trimming pared 1 base from V and 0 bases from J, leaving 13 bases between. Germline V gene data show CDR1 as MDHEN and CDR2 as SYDVKM. The CDR3 DNA reads TGTGCCAGCAGTTTATACCCCACGGCAAGCTCCTACGAGCAGTACTTC. Translated, it gives CASSLYPTASSYEQYF.

The chain uses TRBV7-2 and TRBJ1-5; TRBD1 matches 8 bases. V was pared by 4 bases and J by 4 bases, with 9 bases of the junction left unmatched. CDR1 and CDR2 (germline): SGHTA, FQGNSA. The length of the CDR3 is 16 residues. The CDR3 nucleotides are TGTGCCAGCAGCTCCCGGACAGGGAGGGGGAATCAGCCCCAGCATTTT. It yields the protein CASSSRTGRGNQPQHF.

This clonotype has at least ten counts. The chain combines TRBV7-8 with TRBJ2-3; D is unresolved. There are 11 residues in the CDR3. The V gene's germline CDR1 is SGHVS and CDR2 FQNEAQ. V was clipped by 3 bases and J by 6 bases, with 4 bases between them. The CDR3 DNA sequence: TGTGCCAGCAGCTTGCGGGATACGCAGTATTTT. This gives the protein CASSLRDTQYF.

This clonotype occurred many times. The V gene is TRBV6-2 or TRBV6-3, the J gene TRBJ1-5; D is perhaps TRBD1 (5 bases). From germline, CDR1 is MNHEY and CDR2 SVGEGT. This CDR3 is built from 17 residues. The V end lost 2 bases, the J end lost 13 bases, and 27 bases lay between the germline ends. CDR3 in DNA: TGTGCCAGCAGTTACGGGGACTTAAGCTATTCGGCCCAGGGTCAGCATTTT. Protein sequence: CASSYGDLSYSAQGQHF.

This clonotype has at least ten counts. The chain carries TRBV6-5 and TRBJ2-3, with D hard to call. The germline V and J ends were trimmed by 0 bases and 0 bases, with 4 bases remaining between them. CDR1 and CDR2 from the germline V gene are MNHEY and SVGAGI. This CDR3 spans 14 amino acids. The CDR3 reads CASSYSFSTDTQYF. As DNA, the CDR3 is TGTGCCAGCAGTTACTCGTTCAGCACAGATACGCAGTATTTT.

This clonotype has a count of ten or more. CDR3 nucleotides: TGTGCCAGCAGCCAAGGGTTCACCGACTGGTCAATAGCAGATACGCAGTATTTT. Protein product: CASSQGFTDWSIADTQYF. The chain links TRBV3-1 to TRBJ2-3; D not certain. Between the trimmed V and J ends, which lost 1 base and 4 bases, there was a span of 21 bases. The CDR3 is made up of 18 amino acids. Germline V CDR1 and CDR2: LGHDT, YNNKEL (reference sequence).

This clonotype was counted only a few times. This chain uses TRBV20-1 with TRBJ2-1, with 7 bases identical to TRBD2. Per the germline V gene, CDR1 is DFQATT and CDR2 is SNEGSKA (reference sequence). The CDR3 consists of 14 residues. Trimming cost V 1 base and J 3 bases; bases outside gene matches: 3. The chain's CDR3 is CSARGQRGYNEQFF. In DNA form, the CDR3 reads TGCAGTGCTAGAGGACAGCGGGGCTACAATGAGCAGTTCTTC.

Regarding this clonotype: This may arise from a read error, as a much more abundant clone is one base away. This chain joins TRBV4-3 and TRBJ1-5; 7 bases are a match to TRBD1. The CDR3 totals 17 residues. Per the germline V gene, CDR1 is LGHNA and CDR2 is YSLEER. CDR3 in amino acids: CASSQTATGSRNQPRHF. The CDR3 DNA sequence: TGCGCCAGCAGCCAAACCGCGACAGGGTCTAGAAATCAGCCCCGGCATTTT.

This clonotype was seen repeatedly, ten times or more. This chain uses TRBV5-1 with TRBJ1-4, with D possibly matching TRBD1 (6 bases). Germline V gene data show CDR1 as SGHRS and CDR2 as YFSETQ. The V and J ends lost 2 bases and 8 bases respectively, with 10 bases between them. This CDR3 has 13 residues. CDR3 sequence reads: CASSLQGEEKLFF. The CDR3 DNA reads TGCGCCAGCAGCTTACAGGGCGAAGAAAAACTGTTTTTT. Variable domain in full (rest from reference TRBV5-1 and TRBJ1-4): KAGVTQTPRYLIKTRGQQVTLSCSPISGHRSVSWYQQTPGQGLQFLFEYFSETQRNKGNFPGRFSGRQFSNSRSEMNVSTLELGDSALYLCASSLQGEEKLFFGSGTQLSVL.

This clonotype was seen many times. The chain joins TRBV5-1 to TRBJ1-1; 12 bases fit TRBD1. This CDR3 contains 16 residues. Germline CDR1 is SGHRS and CDR2 is YFSETQ. The V segment lost 4 bases and the J segment 8 bases; nucleotides outside the gene matches: 12. DNA for the CDR3: TGCGCCAGCAGCATCGCCGGGACAGGGGGCCTTGGAGAAGCTTTCTTT. Amino acids: CASSIAGTGGLGEAFF.

The table lists this clonotype with a few counts. V usage is TRBV5-4 and J usage is TRBJ1-2; D is undetermined. CDR3 length: 13 amino acids. V shed 2 bases and J shed 0 bases, with 5 bases lying between them. The germline V gene has CDR1 SGHNT and CDR2 YYREEE (reference sequence). The CDR3 DNA reads TGTGCCAGCAGCTTACCTTCTAACTATGGCTACACCTTC. Its protein product is CASSLPSNYGYTF.

The sample holds many counts of this clonotype. The chain employs TRBV28 and TRBJ2-7; TRBD1 might be the D (6 bases). This CDR3 spans 14 amino acids. V was clipped by 7 bases and J by 4 bases, with 17 bases between them. Per germline, CDR1 MDHEN and CDR2 SYDVKM. CDR3 in DNA: TGTGCCAGCACCTGGGGGCAGGGTCGGTACGAGCAGTACTTC. It translates to CASTWGQGRYEQYF.